This TCR beta chain was documented in a study of blood T cell repertoires in COVID-19. Study information: Acute and convalescent COVID-19 samples came from the United States, Italy and Spain. The cDNA or gDNA used as material had been derived from T cells, B-cell-depleted T cells, or PBMCs.

Trimming removed 2 bases from V and 3 bases from J, with 7 bases in between. This CDR3 has 13 amino acids. Germline V lookup: CDR1 MDHEN, CDR2 SYDVKM. The assay was immunoSEQ multiplex PCR, and TCRdb's table has in-frame clones only and misses some. The sample comprises 130,000 to 150,000 clones, more than 70% of which are singletons, and over 9.5% rests with the top ten. V is TRBV28 and J is TRBJ1-2; perhaps TRBD1 as D (5 bases). The source is a man in his fifties or sixties with active or convalescent COVID-19. Sequenced input: peripheral blood. The CDR3 nucleotides read TGTGCCAGCAGTTTACGCAGGGACTATGGCTACACCTTC. Its translation: CASSLRRDYGYTF.